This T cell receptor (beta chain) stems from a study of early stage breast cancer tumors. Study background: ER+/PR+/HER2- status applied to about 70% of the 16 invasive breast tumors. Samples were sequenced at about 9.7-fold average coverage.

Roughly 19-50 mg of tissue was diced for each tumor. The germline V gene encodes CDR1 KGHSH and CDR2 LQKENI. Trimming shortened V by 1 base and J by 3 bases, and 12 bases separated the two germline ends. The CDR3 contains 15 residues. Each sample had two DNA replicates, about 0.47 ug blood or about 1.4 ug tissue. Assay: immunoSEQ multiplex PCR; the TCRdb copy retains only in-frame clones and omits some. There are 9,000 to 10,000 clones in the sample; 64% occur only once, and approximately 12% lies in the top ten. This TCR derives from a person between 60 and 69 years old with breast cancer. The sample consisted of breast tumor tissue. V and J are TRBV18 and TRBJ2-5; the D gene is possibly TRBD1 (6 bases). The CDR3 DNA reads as TGTGCCAGCTCACCACTCCCGACAGGAGAAGAGACCCAGTACTTC. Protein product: CASSPLPTGEETQYF.